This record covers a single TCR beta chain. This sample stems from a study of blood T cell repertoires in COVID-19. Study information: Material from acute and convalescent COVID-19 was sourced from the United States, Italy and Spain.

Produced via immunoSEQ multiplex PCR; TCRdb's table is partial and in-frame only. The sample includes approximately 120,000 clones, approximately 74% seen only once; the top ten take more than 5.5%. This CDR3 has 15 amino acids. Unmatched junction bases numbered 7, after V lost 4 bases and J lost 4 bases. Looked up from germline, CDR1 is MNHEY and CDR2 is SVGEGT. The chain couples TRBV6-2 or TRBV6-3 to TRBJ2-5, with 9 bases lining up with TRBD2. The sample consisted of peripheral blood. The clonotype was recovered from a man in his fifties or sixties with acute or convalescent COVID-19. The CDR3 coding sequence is TGTGCCAGCAGTTTGACTAGCGGAAGGCGAGAGACCCAGTACTTC. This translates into CASSLTSGRRETQYF.